This is a list of T cell receptor beta chains from one sample in a study of CD8 T cells in Susac syndrome. TCRdb re-called the immunoSEQ multiplex PCR reads with MiXCR, one entry per CDR3 protein. The top ten hold roughly 0.47% of the sample, which has around 69,000 distinct CDR3 sequences, about 93% seen once. Sequenced material: CD8+ T cells from PBMCs. These receptor sequences come from a human donor with Susac syndrome. CDR3s include the opening cysteine and the closing phenylalanine or tryptophan. D genes are given only for firm matches. The size of a clone is reported for some rows only, either as once, few or many, or as a class for expanded clones.

D gene | J gene | V gene | clone size | CDR3 protein | CDR3 DNA
NA | TRBJ2-7 | TRBV5-1 | once | CASSSGQRGHDEQYF | TGCGCCAGCAGCTCCGGACAGCGGGGCCACGACGAGCAGTACTTC
NA | TRBJ1-2 | TRBV7-8 | NA | CASSGSAGPNYGYTF | TGTGCCAGCAGCGGATCAGCGGGCCCCAACTATGGCTACACCTTC
NA | TRBJ2-7 | TRBV24-1 | NA | CATSESTSRGVSYEQYF | TGTGCCACCAGTGAGTCGACTAGCAGGGGAGTCTCCTACGAGCAGTACTTC
TRBD1 | TRBJ2-3 | TRBV7-2 | NA | CASSLERGRTDTQYF | TGTGCCAGCAGCTTAGAGAGGGGGCGGACAGATACGCAGTATTTT
NA | TRBJ2-7 | TRBV18 | NA | CASSLDGGYEQYF | TGTGCCAGCTCACTGGACGGCGGATACGAGCAGTACTTC
NA | TRBJ2-1 | TRBV19 | NA | CASSQGPSYNEQFF | TGTGCCAGTAGCCAGGGACCCTCCTACAATGAGCAGTTCTTC
TRBD2 | TRBJ2-1 | TRBV20-1 | NA | CSARTSVYNEQFF | TGCAGTGCCAGGACTAGCGTCTACAATGAGCAGTTCTTC
NA | TRBJ2-5 | TRBV7-6 | NA | CASTSWDERQETQYF | TGTGCCAGCACCTCCTGGGACGAGCGCCAAGAGACCCAGTACTTC
TRBD1 | TRBJ1-2 | TRBV13 | once | CASSPGQGSYGYTF | TGTGCCAGCAGCCCGGGACAGGGGAGCTATGGCTACACCTTC
NA | TRBJ1-2 | TRBV29-1 | once | CSVPRDGGSQGYTF | TGCAGCGTCCCCAGGGACGGAGGCTCCCAGGGCTACACCTTC
TRBD1 | TRBJ1-5 | TRBV19 | NA | CASSITGRGDQPQHF | TGTGCCAGTAGTATCACTGGCAGGGGGGATCAGCCCCAGCATTTT
TRBD1 | TRBJ1-2 | TRBV20-1 | NA | CSARPDRGQGYTF | TGCAGTGCTAGACCTGACAGGGGGCAAGGCTACACCTTC
TRBD2 | TRBJ2-1 | TRBV2 | NA | CASRQLAGTSYNEQFF | TGTGCCAGCAGGCAACTAGCGGGGACCTCCTACAATGAGCAGTTCTTC
NA | TRBJ2-7 | TRBV5-6 | NA | CASRKRGGEQYF | TGTGCCAGCAGGAAGAGAGGGGGCGAGCAGTACTTC
TRBD2 | TRBJ2-7 | TRBV20-1 | NA | CSASPPGLASYEQYF | TGCAGTGCTAGTCCCCCGGGACTAGCCTCCTACGAGCAGTACTTC
NA | TRBJ1-1 | TRBV29-1 | NA | CSVGRASNTEAFF | TGCAGCGTTGGACGGGCTTCGAACACTGAAGCTTTCTTT
TRBD1 | TRBJ2-7 | TRBV27 | NA | CASSWAGQGFYEQYF | TGTGCCAGCAGTTGGGCGGGACAGGGGTTCTACGAGCAGTACTTC
TRBD1 | TRBJ1-5 | TRBV20-1 | NA | CSASPGDRVQQPQHF | TGCAGTGCTAGTCCCGGAGACAGGGTTCAACAGCCCCAGCATTTT
TRBD2 | TRBJ2-1 | TRBV3-1 | NA | CASSLRTSGDNEQFF | TGTGCCAGCAGCCTCAGGACTAGCGGGGACAATGAGCAGTTCTTC
NA | TRBJ2-3 | TRBV9 | NA | CASSVDGPSTDTQYF | TGTGCCAGCAGCGTAGACGGGCCAAGCACAGATACGCAGTATTTT
NA | TRBJ2-7 | TRBV20-1 | NA | CSARDPGEGTYEQYF | TGCAGTGCTAGGGATCCGGGAGAAGGCACCTACGAGCAGTACTTC
NA | TRBJ2-1 | TRBV5-1 | few | CASSLATRNNEQFF | TGCGCCAGCAGCTTGGCGACCCGAAACAATGAGCAGTTCTTC
TRBD2 | TRBJ2-3 | TRBV30 | once | CAWSVAGGFTDTQYF | TGTGCCTGGAGTGTAGCGGGGGGCTTCACAGATACGCAGTATTTT
NA | TRBJ2-5 | TRBV7-2 | once | CASSLVSGETQYF | TGTGCCAGCAGCTTAGTTTCCGGAGAGACCCAGTACTTC
NA | TRBJ2-1 | TRBV4-3 | NA | CASSLSIGGEQFF | TGCGCCAGCAGCCTATCAATCGGGGGTGAGCAGTTCTTC
TRBD2 | TRBJ2-2 | TRBV7-3 | NA | CASSSQRGLAGVRGNTGELFF | TGTGCCAGCAGCTCCCAACGGGGACTAGCGGGGGTACGGGGGAACACCGGGGAGCTGTTTTTT
NA | TRBJ2-7 | TRBV20-1 | NA | CSASWDSYEQYF | TGCAGTGCTAGTTGGGACTCCTACGAGCAGTACTTC
NA | TRBJ1-5 | TRBV28 | NA | CASSPGTHRAHQPQHF | TGTGCCAGCAGTCCTGGTACCCACCGAGCCCATCAGCCCCAGCATTTT
TRBD2 | TRBJ2-7 | TRBV5-4 | NA | CASRSSGSFREQYF | TGTGCCAGCAGATCTAGCGGGAGCTTTCGCGAGCAGTACTTC
NA | TRBJ1-3 | TRBV9 | NA | CASSVFGSSGNTIYF | TGTGCCAGCAGCGTATTCGGGTCCTCTGGAAACACCATATATTTT
NA | TRBJ1-2 | TRBV20-1 | NA | CSARSGPPEGYTF | TGCAGTGCTAGGTCCGGGCCCCCGGAAGGCTACACCTTC
TRBD1 | TRBJ1-2 | TRBV28 | NA | CASINRGPRSGYTF | TGTGCCAGCATTAACAGGGGGCCCCGGAGTGGCTACACCTTC
NA | TRBJ2-1 | TRBV4-1 | few | CASSQTYNEQFF | TGCGCCAGCAGCCAAACTTACAATGAGCAGTTCTTC
NA | TRBJ2-1 | TRBV19 | NA | CASSYPGRGRDSEQFF | TGTGCCAGTAGTTACCCCGGGCGGGGTAGGGATAGTGAGCAGTTCTTC
NA | TRBJ2-3 | TRBV5-1 | few | CASSLQGLSTDTQYF | TGCGCCAGCAGCCTACAGGGACTTAGCACAGATACGCAGTATTTT
TRBD2 | TRBJ2-7 | TRBV20-1 | NA | CSAQGQRGVYEQYF | TGCAGTGCTCAAGGCCAGCGGGGGGTCTACGAGCAGTACTTC
NA | TRBJ1-2 | TRBV6-5 | NA | CASGRGGPLGYGYTF | TGTGCCAGCGGGAGGGGGGGGCCCCTTGGCTATGGCTACACCTTC
NA | TRBJ1-1 | TRBV7-2 | NA | CASSFLGGSPDTEAFF | TGTGCCAGCAGTTTCCTAGGAGGGTCGCCGGACACTGAAGCTTTCTTT
TRBD1 | TRBJ1-2 | TRBV29-1 | NA | CSVEPLPDRGLGYTF | TGCAGCGTTGAGCCCCTCCCGGACAGGGGTCTAGGCTACACCTTC